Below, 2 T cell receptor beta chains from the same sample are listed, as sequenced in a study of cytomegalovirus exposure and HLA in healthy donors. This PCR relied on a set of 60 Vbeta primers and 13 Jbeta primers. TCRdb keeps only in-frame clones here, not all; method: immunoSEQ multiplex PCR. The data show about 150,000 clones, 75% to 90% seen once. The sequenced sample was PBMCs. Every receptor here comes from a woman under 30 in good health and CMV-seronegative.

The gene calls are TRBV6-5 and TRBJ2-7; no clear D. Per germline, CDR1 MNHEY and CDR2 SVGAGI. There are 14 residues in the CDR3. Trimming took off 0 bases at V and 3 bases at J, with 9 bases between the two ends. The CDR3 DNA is TGTGCCAGCAGTTACTCGGGCCCGGACTACGAGCAGTACTTC. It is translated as CASSYSGPDYEQYF.

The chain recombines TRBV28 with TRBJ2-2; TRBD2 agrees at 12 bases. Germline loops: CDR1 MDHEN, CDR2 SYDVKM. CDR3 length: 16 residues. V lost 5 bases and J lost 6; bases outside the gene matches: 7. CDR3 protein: CASSTTSGGLAGELFF. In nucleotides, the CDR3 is TGTGCCAGCAGTACCACTAGCGGGGGGTTGGCCGGGGAGCTGTTTTTT.